One sample yielded the 13 T cell receptor beta chains listed below, sequenced in a study of T-cell memory formation after mild COVID-19. From the 5' RACE reads, TCRdb called clonotypes with MiXCR, one entry per CDR3 protein. The sample carries about 160,000 distinct CDR3 sequences, about 28% recorded once. The sample was PBMCs or a T cell subset sorted from them (not recorded which). The source is an adult woman who had mild COVID-19 (a few samples of this study predate the infection). Cell type and time point are not known.

J is TRBJ2-7 and V is TRBV7-3; D is possibly TRBD1 (5 bases). The V end lost 2 bases, the J end lost 6 bases, and 17 bases lay between the germline ends. The germline CDR1 and CDR2 sequences are SGHTA and FQGTGA. The CDR3 is 15 residues long. In DNA, the CDR3 is TGTGCCAGCAGCTTAGGTATTGGAACCAGGGCCGAGCAGTACTTC. Translated: CASSLGIGTRAEQYF.

This clonotype came up a few times. This chain uses TRBV7-9 with TRBJ1-5; 7 bases line up with TRBD1. V was pared by 8 bases and J by 5 bases, with 6 bases of the junction left unmatched. Germline lookup yields CDR1 SEHNR and CDR2 FQNEAQ (reference sequence). CDR3 length: 13 residues. The CDR3 nucleotides are TGTGCCAGCGGGGGGGACAGTCATCAGCCCCAGCATTTT. Residues: CASGGDSHQPQHF.

The CDR3 bases are TGCGCCAGCAGCCGAGGGACTAGCGGGAGCCTTTCGCTTCTATACGAGCAGTACTTC. Protein: CASSRGTSGSLSLLYEQYF. The rearrangement joins TRBV5-1 to TRBJ2-7; 14 bases align to TRBD2. Germline V gene sequence: CDR1 SGHRS, CDR2 YFSETQ. The CDR3 is 19 amino acids. V trimming: 4 bases; J trimming: 4 bases; junction bases outside the gene matches: 16.

The chain has TRBV24-1 and TRBJ1-1; no clear D gene. V was clipped by 7 bases and J by 3 bases, with 14 bases between them. CDR1 and CDR2 from the germline V gene are KGHDR and SFDVKD. The CDR3 contains 14 residues. The CDR3 spells CATSHGTWDTEAFF. In DNA, the CDR3 is TGTGCCACCAGCCACGGAACCTGGGACACTGAAGCTTTCTTT.

This clonotype occurred a few times. The chain carries TRBV4-1 and TRBJ2-5; 7 positions agree with TRBD1. This CDR3 comprises 15 residues. With 8 bases clipped from V and 10 bases from J, the junction kept 19 bases outside the gene matches. Germline V lookup: CDR1 MGHRA, CDR2 YSYEKL. The CDR3 is CASARDGTAPLGQYF. CDR3 coding DNA: TGCGCCAGCGCACGGGATGGGACAGCGCCCCTAGGCCAGTACTTC.

This clonotype was detected only a few times. J is TRBJ2-3 and V is TRBV7-2; possible D gene TRBD2, 6 bases. CDR3 length: 14 residues. V lost 1 base and J lost 2, with 7 bases in between. Germline V lookup: CDR1 SGHTA, CDR2 FQGNSA. CDR3 coding DNA: TGTGCCAGCAGCTTAGGGAGGGCCACAGATACGCAGTATTTT. Its protein is CASSLGRATDTQYF.

V and J are TRBV5-4 and TRBJ2-1, with D perhaps matching TRBD1 or TRBD2 (5 bases each). Germline CDR1 and CDR2: SGHNT and YYREEE (reference sequence). This CDR3 contains 13 residues. The ends were cut back, 4 bases at V and 10 bases at J, with 15 bases in the middle. CDR3 in amino acids: CASSGDGWNEQFF. In DNA, the CDR3 is TGTGCCAGCAGCGGGGACGGGTGGAACGAGCAGTTCTTC.

This clonotype has at least ten counts. One junction end disagrees with the germline gene, perhaps due to a read error. This chain uses TRBV20-1 with TRBJ1-1; no clear D gene. This CDR3 comprises 17 residues. The germline CDR1 and CDR2 sequences are DFQATT and SNEGSKA (reference sequence). CDR3 loop: CSARDSGGLGLKTEAFF. CDR3 in DNA: TGCAGTGCTAGAGACTCGGGAGGTTTGGGATTGAAGACTGAAGCTTTCTTT.

This chain uses TRBV3-1 with TRBJ2-5, with 7 bases identical to TRBD2. This CDR3 comprises 12 residues. The germline V gene encodes CDR1 LGHDT and CDR2 YNNKEL (reference sequence). V was pared by 6 bases and J by 13 bases, with 11 bases of the junction left unmatched. CDR3 nucleotide sequence: TGTGCCAGCAGGACCACTAGCGCCGATTTGTACTTC. This encodes CASRTTSADLYF.

The V call is TRBV7-6, the J call TRBJ2-7; D is uncertain. Germline-derived CDR1 and CDR2 are SGHVS and FNYEAQ. CDR3 size: 17 residues. V was cut by 6 bases and J by 3 bases, with 24 bases left in between. CDR3 region: CASSPLDPRWDGYEQYF. In DNA, the CDR3 is TGTGCCAGCAGTCCTTTGGACCCCAGATGGGATGGCTACGAGCAGTACTTC.

The CDR3 sequence: CSASPAEGGHGDTQYF. In DNA, the CDR3 is TGCAGTGCTTCCCCCGCGGAGGGGGGGCACGGGGATACGCAGTATTTT. The chain combines TRBV20-1 with TRBJ2-3; a weak D match, TRBD2 (7 bases). The CDR3 is made up of 16 amino acids. Trimming removed 5 bases at V and 6 bases at J, with 24 bases between. Germline CDR1 DFQATT, CDR2 SNEGSKA (reference sequence).

In its sample, this clonotype was seen a few times. The CDR3 DNA follows: TGCGCCAGCAGCCATTTTTATGGTAGTCAACTTAACTATGGCTACACCTTC. The encoded protein is CASSHFYGSQLNYGYTF. The rearrangement uses TRBV4-1 and TRBJ1-2, with D hard to call. Per germline, CDR1 MGHRA and CDR2 YSYEKL. The CDR3 length is 17 residues. Trimming shortened V by 3 bases and J by 1 base, and 18 bases separated the two germline ends.

About this clonotype itself: A junction boundary mismatches the germline segment, possibly from a read error. V usage is TRBV9 and J usage is TRBJ2-3, with a weak D call TRBD1 (5 bases). This CDR3 region has 12 residues. Germline values: CDR1 SGDLS, CDR2 YYNGEE. The DNA of the CDR3 is TGTGCCAGCAGCGTGAAGACAGATCCGCAGTATTTT. The encoded protein is CASSVKTDPQYF.